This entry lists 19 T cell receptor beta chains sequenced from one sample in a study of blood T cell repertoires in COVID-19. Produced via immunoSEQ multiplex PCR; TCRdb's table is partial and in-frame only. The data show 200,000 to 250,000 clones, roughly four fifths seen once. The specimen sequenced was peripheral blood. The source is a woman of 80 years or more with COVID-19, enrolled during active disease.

The CDR3 here is CASSQTGSHNEQFF. CDR3 coding DNA: TGTGCCAGCAGCCAGACAGGGTCTCACAATGAGCAGTTCTTC. The genes are TRBV21-1 and TRBJ2-1; the table assigns TRBD1, which was not confirmed against the DNA. TRBV21-1 is reported as a pseudogene. This CDR3 contains 14 residues.

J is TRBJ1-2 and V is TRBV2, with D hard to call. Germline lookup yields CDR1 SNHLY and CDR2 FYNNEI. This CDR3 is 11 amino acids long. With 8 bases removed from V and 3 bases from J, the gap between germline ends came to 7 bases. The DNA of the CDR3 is TGTGCCAGCGCCCGCGACTATGGCTACACCTTC. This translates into CASARDYGYTF. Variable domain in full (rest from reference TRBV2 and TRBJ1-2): EPEVTQTPSHQVTQMGQEVILRCVPISNHLYFYWYRQILGQKVEFLVSFYNNEISEKSEIFDDQFSVERPDGSNFTLKIRSTKLEDSAMYFCASARDYGYTFGSGTRLTVV.

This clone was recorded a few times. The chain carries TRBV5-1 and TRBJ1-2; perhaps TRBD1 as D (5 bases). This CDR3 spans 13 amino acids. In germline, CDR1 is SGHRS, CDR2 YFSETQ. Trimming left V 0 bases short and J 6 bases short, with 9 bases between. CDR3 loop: CASSLDGGDGYTF. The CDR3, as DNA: TGCGCCAGCAGCTTGGATGGGGGGGATGGCTACACCTTC.

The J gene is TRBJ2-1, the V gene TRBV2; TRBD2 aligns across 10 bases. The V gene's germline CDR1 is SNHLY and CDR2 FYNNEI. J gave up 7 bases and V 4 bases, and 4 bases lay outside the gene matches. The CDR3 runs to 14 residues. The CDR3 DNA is TGTGCCAGCAGTGTCGGACTAGCGGAAAATGAGCAGTTCTTC. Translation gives CASSVGLAENEQFF. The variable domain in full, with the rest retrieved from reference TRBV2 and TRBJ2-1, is EPEVTQTPSHQVTQMGQEVILRCVPISNHLYFYWYRQILGQKVEFLVSFYNNEISEKSEIFDDQFSVERPDGSNFTLKIRSTKLEDSAMYFCASSVGLAENEQFFGPGTRLTVL.

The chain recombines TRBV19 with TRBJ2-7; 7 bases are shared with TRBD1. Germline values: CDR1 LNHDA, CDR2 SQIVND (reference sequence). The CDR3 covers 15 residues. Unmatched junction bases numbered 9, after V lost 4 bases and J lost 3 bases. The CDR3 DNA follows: TGTGCCAGTAGTACAGGGACAGAATCGTTCTACGAGCAGTACTTC. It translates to CASSTGTESFYEQYF.

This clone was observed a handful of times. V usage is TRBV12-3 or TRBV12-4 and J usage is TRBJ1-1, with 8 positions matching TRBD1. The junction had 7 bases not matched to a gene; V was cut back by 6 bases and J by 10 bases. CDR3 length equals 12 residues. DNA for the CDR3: TGTGCCAGCAGCTTGGACAGGGTCCCAGCTTTCTTT. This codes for CASSLDRVPAFF.

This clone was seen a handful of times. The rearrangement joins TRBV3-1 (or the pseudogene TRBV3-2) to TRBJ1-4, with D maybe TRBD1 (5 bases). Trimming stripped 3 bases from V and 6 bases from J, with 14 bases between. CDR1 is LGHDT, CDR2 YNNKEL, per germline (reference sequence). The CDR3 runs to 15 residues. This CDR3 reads CASSQGQGGDEKLFF. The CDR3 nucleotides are TGTGCCAGCAGCCAGGGCCAGGGAGGAGATGAAAAACTGTTTTTT.

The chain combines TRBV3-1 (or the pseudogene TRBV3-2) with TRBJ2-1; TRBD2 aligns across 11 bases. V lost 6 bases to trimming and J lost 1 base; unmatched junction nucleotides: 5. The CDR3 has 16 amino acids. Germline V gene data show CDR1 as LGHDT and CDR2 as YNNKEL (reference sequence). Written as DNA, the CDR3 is TGTGCCAGCAGAGCGGGACTAGCGGAGTCCTACAATGAGCAGTTCTTC. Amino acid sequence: CASRAGLAESYNEQFF.

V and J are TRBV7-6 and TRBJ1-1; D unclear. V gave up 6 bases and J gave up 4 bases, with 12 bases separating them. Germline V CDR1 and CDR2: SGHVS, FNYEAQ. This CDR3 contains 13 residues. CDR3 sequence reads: CASSVWYGTEAFF. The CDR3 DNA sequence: TGTGCCAGCAGTGTCTGGTACGGCACTGAAGCTTTCTTT.

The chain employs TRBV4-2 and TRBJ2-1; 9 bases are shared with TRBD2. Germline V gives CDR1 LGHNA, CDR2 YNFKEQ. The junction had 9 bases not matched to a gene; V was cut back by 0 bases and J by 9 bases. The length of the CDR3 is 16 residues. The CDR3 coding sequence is TGTGCCAGCAGCCAAGATCAGGGCGGGAGGGGAGGTGAGCAGTTCTTC. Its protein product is CASSQDQGGRGGEQFF.

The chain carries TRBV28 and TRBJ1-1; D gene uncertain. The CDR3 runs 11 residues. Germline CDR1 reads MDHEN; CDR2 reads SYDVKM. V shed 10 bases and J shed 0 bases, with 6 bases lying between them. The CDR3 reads CATLMNTEAFF. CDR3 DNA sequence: TGTGCCACACTCATGAACACTGAAGCTTTCTTT.

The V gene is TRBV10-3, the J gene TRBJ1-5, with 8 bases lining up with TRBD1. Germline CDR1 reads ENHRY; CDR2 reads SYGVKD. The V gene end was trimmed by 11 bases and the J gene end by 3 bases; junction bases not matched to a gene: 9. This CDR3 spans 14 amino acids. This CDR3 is CASSLDRANQPQHF. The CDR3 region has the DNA TGTGCCTCCTCCTTGGACAGGGCCAATCAGCCCCAGCATTTT.

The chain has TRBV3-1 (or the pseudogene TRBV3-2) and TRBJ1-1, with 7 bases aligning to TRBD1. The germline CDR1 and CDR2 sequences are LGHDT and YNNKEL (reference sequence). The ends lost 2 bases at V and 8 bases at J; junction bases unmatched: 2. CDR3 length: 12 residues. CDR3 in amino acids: CASSQPTGEAFF. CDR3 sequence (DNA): TGTGCCAGCAGCCAACCGACAGGGGAAGCTTTCTTT.

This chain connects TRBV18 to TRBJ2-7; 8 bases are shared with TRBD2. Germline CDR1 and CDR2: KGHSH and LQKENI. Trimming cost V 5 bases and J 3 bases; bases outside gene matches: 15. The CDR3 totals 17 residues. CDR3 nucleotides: TGTGCCAGCTCAGATTCGACCCCGGGACTAGGAGACTACGAGCAGTACTTC. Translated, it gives CASSDSTPGLGDYEQYF.

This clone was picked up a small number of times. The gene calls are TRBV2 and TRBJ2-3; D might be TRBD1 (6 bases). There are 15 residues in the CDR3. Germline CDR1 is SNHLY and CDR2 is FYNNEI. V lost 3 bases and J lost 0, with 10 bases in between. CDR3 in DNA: TGTGCCAGCAGTGATCCAGGGGCAAGCACAGATACGCAGTATTTT. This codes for CASSDPGASTDTQYF.

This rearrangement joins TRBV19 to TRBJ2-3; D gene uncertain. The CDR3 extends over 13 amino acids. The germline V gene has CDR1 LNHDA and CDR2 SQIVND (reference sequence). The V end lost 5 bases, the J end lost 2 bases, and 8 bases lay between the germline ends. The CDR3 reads CASSFVSTDTQYF. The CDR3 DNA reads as TGTGCCAGTAGTTTTGTCTCCACAGATACGCAGTATTTT.

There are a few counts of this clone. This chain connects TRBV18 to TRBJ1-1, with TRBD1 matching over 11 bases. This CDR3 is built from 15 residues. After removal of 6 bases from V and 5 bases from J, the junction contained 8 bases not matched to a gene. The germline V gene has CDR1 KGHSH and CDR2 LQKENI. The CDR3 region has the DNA TGTGCCAGCTCCCCCCAGGGACAGGGGGTGACTGAAGCTTTCTTT. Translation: CASSPQGQGVTEAFF.

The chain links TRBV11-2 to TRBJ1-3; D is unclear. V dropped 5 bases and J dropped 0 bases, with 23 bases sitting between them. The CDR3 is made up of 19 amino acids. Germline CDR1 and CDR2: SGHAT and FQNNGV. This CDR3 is CASSQDSLLGSVSGNTIYF. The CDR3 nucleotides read TGTGCCAGCAGCCAGGATTCACTTCTGGGCAGTGTCTCTGGAAACACCATATATTTT.

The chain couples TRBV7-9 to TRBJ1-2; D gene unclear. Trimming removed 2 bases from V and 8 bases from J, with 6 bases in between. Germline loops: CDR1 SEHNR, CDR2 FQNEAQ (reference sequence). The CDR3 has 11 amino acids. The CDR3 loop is CASSLMAGYTF. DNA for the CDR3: TGTGCCAGCAGCTTAATGGCAGGCTACACCTTC.